Below, 11 T cell receptor beta chains from the same sample are listed, as sequenced in a study of early T cells in non-severe SARS-CoV-2 infection. TCRdb re-derived calls from the 5' RACE reads in MiXCR, one entry per CDR3 protein. The sample comprises about 130,000 distinct CDR3 sequences, around 14% of which are singletons, and 21% rests with the top ten. The specimen was whole blood. All receptors derive from an adult who was a healthcare worker with PCR-confirmed SARS-CoV-2 infection or an uninfected control (not recorded which).

This rearrangement joins TRBV30 to TRBJ1-6; D unclear. The germline V and J ends were trimmed by 1 base and 10 bases, with 8 bases remaining between them. Germline values: CDR1 GTSNPN, CDR2 SVGIG (reference sequence). The CDR3 is 12 amino acids. The CDR3 DNA reads as TGTGCCTGGAGTGAGGCTGGATCACCCCTCCACTTT. It yields the protein CAWSEAGSPLHF.

The chain combines TRBV20-1 with TRBJ1-1; a possible D gene is TRBD1 (6 bases). In germline, CDR1 is DFQATT, CDR2 SNEGSKA (reference sequence). With 1 base removed from V and 1 base from J, the gap between germline ends came to 7 bases. The CDR3 is made up of 13 amino acids. This CDR3 reads CSARVGQNTEAFF. The CDR3, as DNA: TGCAGTGCTAGAGTGGGACAGAACACTGAAGCTTTCTTT.

This clonotype has at least ten counts. CDR3 region: CSALARGTAADGEAFF. The CDR3 DNA sequence: TGCAGTGCTTTGGCCAGAGGGACTGCGGCGGATGGTGAAGCTTTCTTT. The chain carries TRBV20-1 and TRBJ1-1, with a weak D call TRBD1 (5 bases). The CDR3 is 16 amino acids. CDR1 and CDR2 from the germline V gene are DFQATT and SNEGSKA (reference sequence). Trimming removed 5 bases at V and 7 bases at J, with 26 bases between.

The V and J genes are TRBV29-1 and TRBJ2-5; D is perhaps TRBD1 or TRBD2 (5 bases each). Germline V gene data show CDR1 as SQVTM and CDR2 as ANQGSEA. V gave up 6 bases and J gave up 5 bases, with 13 bases separating them. The CDR3 length is 12 residues. The CDR3 reads CSVAGSGETQYF. For the CDR3, the DNA is TGCAGCGTGGCAGGGTCGGGGGAGACCCAGTACTTC.

The chain is built from TRBV3-1 and TRBJ2-1, with 7 bases lining up with TRBD2. Trimming took 0 bases from V and 7 from J; bases not matched to a gene: 3. The germline V gene has CDR1 LGHDT and CDR2 YNNKEL (reference sequence). This CDR3 contains 14 residues. CDR3 loop: CASSQDPGGNEQFF. CDR3 sequence (DNA): TGTGCCAGCAGCCAAGATCCCGGGGGGAATGAGCAGTTCTTC.

This clonotype was counted between two and nine times. The chain uses TRBV9 and TRBJ1-2, with D perhaps matching TRBD1 (5 bases). This CDR3 region has 13 residues. V was cut by 2 bases and J by 3 bases, with 8 bases left in between. CDR1 is SGDLS, CDR2 YYNGEE, per germline. In nucleotides, the CDR3 is TGTGCCAGCAGCGTCACAGGACACTATGGCTACACCTTC. This codes for CASSVTGHYGYTF.

This clonotype appeared a few times. This chain links TRBV5-4 with TRBJ2-7, with D maybe TRBD1 (5 bases). The CDR3 runs to 13 residues. From germline, CDR1 is SGHNT and CDR2 YYREEE (reference sequence). Trimming stripped 4 bases from V and 4 bases from J, with 12 bases between. CDR3 sequence reads: CASSRQGMYEQYF. The CDR3 nucleotides read TGTGCCAGCAGCAGGCAGGGAATGTACGAGCAGTACTTC.

The chain is built from TRBV5-5 and TRBJ2-7, with TRBD2 as a possible D gene (5 bases). The CDR3 totals 15 residues. V lost 4 bases and J lost 0, with 14 bases in between. The germline CDR1 and CDR2 sequences are SGHKS and YYEKEE (reference sequence). CDR3: CASSPMDAGSYEQYF. As DNA, the CDR3 is TGTGCCAGCAGCCCTATGGACGCGGGCTCCTACGAGCAGTACTTC.

This chain uses TRBV3-1 with TRBJ2-3; maybe TRBD1 (6 bases). V was cut by 0 bases and J by 6 bases, with 10 bases left in between. The CDR3 is made up of 14 amino acids. CDR1 is LGHDT and CDR2 is YNNKEL in the germline V gene (reference sequence). The CDR3 sequence: CASSQDRTGDTQYF. As DNA, the CDR3 is TGTGCCAGCAGCCAAGATCGAACAGGGGATACGCAGTATTTT.

This clonotype was counted only a few times. J is TRBJ1-6 and V is TRBV4-1; D may be TRBD1 (5 bases). In germline, CDR1 is MGHRA, CDR2 YSYEKL. V dropped 6 bases and J dropped 0 bases, with 15 bases sitting between them. This CDR3 is 17 amino acids long. CDR3 DNA: TGCGCCAGCAGAGACCCTGGGGGGAGCTCCTATAATTCACCCCTCCACTTT. It is translated as CASRDPGGSSYNSPLHF.

The chain carries TRBV11-2 and TRBJ2-2; perhaps TRBD2 as D (6 bases). V shed 3 bases and J shed 5 bases, with 13 bases lying between them. Germline CDR1 and CDR2: SGHAT and FQNNGV. This CDR3 is built from 15 residues. The CDR3 protein is CASSFLAGRTGELFF. The CDR3 bases are TGTGCCAGCAGCTTTTTGGCAGGGAGGACCGGGGAGCTGTTTTTT.